One sample yielded the 13 T cell receptor beta chains listed below, sequenced in a study of CD8 T cells in cerebrospinal fluid in Alzheimer's disease. TCRdb re-analyzed the 10x single-cell sequencing reads; it lists each CDR3 protein once, without DNA. This repertoire includes 900 to 1,200 distinct CDR3 sequences. The specimen sequenced was cerebrospinal fluid. These receptors all stem from a human donor in good health.

Measured by frequency, this clonotype is large. The CDR3 sequence is CASGEIEETQYF. This rearrangement joins TRBV2 to TRBJ2-5. The CDR3 is 12 residues long. Germline-derived CDR1 and CDR2 are SNHLY and FYNNEI.

Measured by frequency, this clonotype is medium-sized. The chain is built from TRBV4-1 and TRBJ2-4; TCRdb outputs TRBD2, but without DNA this stays unchecked. This CDR3 comprises 16 residues. The germline V gene has CDR1 MGHRA and CDR2 YSYEKL. This CDR3 reads CASSQRREGQRNIQYF.

This clonotype is classed as medium-sized by frequency. J is TRBJ2-7 and V is TRBV9. CDR3 length equals 11 residues. Germline values: CDR1 SGDLS, CDR2 YYNGEE. This CDR3 is CASSAIYEQYF. Full variable domain (outside the CDR3, taken from reference TRBV9 and TRBJ2-7): DSGVTQTPKHLITATGQRVTLRCSPRSGDLSVYWYQQSLDQGLQFLIQYYNGEERAKGNILERFSAQQFPDLHSELNLSSLELGDSALYFCASSAIYEQYFGPGTRLTVT.

In terms of frequency, this clonotype is large. The chain employs TRBV3-1 and TRBJ1-2. The CDR3 covers 13 residues. Germline V lookup: CDR1 LGHDT, CDR2 YNNKEL (reference sequence). The CDR3 protein is CASSQDLVTGYTF. Complete variable domain (other parts from reference TRBV3-1 and TRBJ1-2): DTAVSQTPKYLVTQMGNDKSIKCEQNLGHDTMYWYKQDSKKFLKIMFSYNNKELIINETVPNRFSPKSPDKAHLNLHINSLELGDSAVYFCASSQDLVTGYTFGSGTRLTVV.

Judged by frequency, this clonotype is medium-sized. The chain is built from TRBV5-1 and TRBJ2-3; TCRdb's assignment of TRBD2 cannot be checked, as there is no DNA. The CDR3 extends over 15 amino acids. CDR1 SGHRS and CDR2 YFSETQ come from the germline V gene. CDR3 sequence reads: CASSQSGDLTDTQYF. The entire variable domain, with the rest obtained from reference TRBV5-1 and TRBJ2-3, is as follows: KAGVTQTPRYLIKTRGQQVTLSCSPISGHRSVSWYQQTPGQGLQFLFEYFSETQRNKGNFPGRFSGRQFSNSRSEMNVSTLELGDSALYLCASSQSGDLTDTQYFGPGTRLTVL.

This clonotype is classed as medium-sized by frequency. The chain recombines TRBV20-1 with TRBJ2-5. Germline V gene lookup returns CDR1 DFQATT and CDR2 SNEGSKA (reference sequence). The CDR3 is 14 amino acids. The CDR3: CSARPLGNQETQYF.

This clonotype is deemed medium-sized by its frequency. The rearrangement joins TRBV5-1 to TRBJ2-5; absent DNA, TCRdb's TRBD2 call cannot be checked. In germline, CDR1 is SGHRS, CDR2 YFSETQ. The CDR3 consists of 17 residues. CDR3: CASSLGLAGGIQETQYF.

Frequency places this clonotype as medium-sized. The chain employs TRBV15 and TRBJ1-4. The CDR3 runs to 15 residues. Germline V gene data show CDR1 as LNHNV and CDR2 as YYDKDF (reference sequence). The CDR3 spells CATSGLDGLHEKLFF. Full variable domain (outside the CDR3, taken from reference TRBV15 and TRBJ1-4): DAMVIQNPRYQVTQFGKPVTLSCSQTLNHNVMYWYQQKSSQAPKLLFHYYDKDFNNEADTPDNFQSRRPNTSFCFLDIRSPGLGDTAMYLCATSGLDGLHEKLFFGSGTQLSVL.

By frequency, this clonotype is medium-sized (0.01 to 0.1%). The chain joins TRBV29-1 to TRBJ2-2; checking the TCRdb D call of TRBD1 is not possible without DNA. The germline V gene encodes CDR1 SQVTM and CDR2 ANQGSEA. The CDR3 consists of 13 residues. Here the CDR3 reads CSVSGSNTGELFF.

Frequency places this clonotype as medium-sized. The rearrangement links TRBV25-1 to TRBJ2-3; TCRdb's D gene call, TRBD1, goes unchecked for lack of DNA. The CDR3 spans 12 residues. Germline values: CDR1 MGHDK, CDR2 SYGVNS. The CDR3 here is CASSPGGVWQYF.

By frequency, this clonotype is medium-sized. The V gene is TRBV5-6, the J gene TRBJ2-7; no DNA is available, so the TRBD2 call from TCRdb remains unchecked. The germline gives CDR1 SGHDT, CDR2 YYEEEE. CDR3 length equals 14 residues. CDR3 loop: CASSLPGLAAGQYF.

This clonotype registers large by frequency. The chain joins TRBV5-5 to TRBJ1-2. The CDR3 has 11 amino acids. Germline CDR1 and CDR2: SGHKS and YYEKEE (reference sequence). CDR3 sequence: CASSWDYGYTF.

This clonotype counts as large by frequency. The V and J genes are TRBV3-1 and TRBJ1-1. The CDR3 is 14 residues long. The V gene's germline CDR1 is LGHDT and CDR2 YNNKEL (reference sequence). CDR3 amino acids: CASSQEASLSEAFF.